The source of this T cell receptor beta chain is a study of T cell responses to AZD1222 COVID-19 vaccine. Regarding the study as a whole: Dominant at 160-218 and 743-854, vaccine-associated CD4 TCRs also spanned spike.

The V gene end was trimmed by 4 bases and the J gene end by 5 bases; junction bases not matched to a gene: 10. Germline CDR1 and CDR2: SGHRS and YFSETQ. The length of the CDR3 is 16 residues. Method: immunoSEQ multiplex PCR; TCRdb's copy keeps in-frame clones and lacks some. The sample has 90,000 to 150,000 clones; roughly 91% are singletons. This clone was counted once. Its antigen is not identified. The TCR sequence derives from an adult in good health. The rearrangement links TRBV5-1 to TRBJ1-4, with 8 nucleotides matching TRBD1. The sequences come from peripheral blood, collected on day 0 of AZD1222 vaccination. In DNA, the CDR3 is TGCGCCAGCAGCAGTCTTATGACAGGGGAGAATGAAAAACTGTTTTTT. Translating it yields CASSSLMTGENEKLFF.